These T cell receptor beta chains were read from a single sample in a study of beta chain features in type 1 diabetes. Method: immunoSEQ multiplex PCR; TCRdb's copy keeps in-frame clones and lacks some. Of about 130,000 clones detected, around 9% appear once; the ten largest clones hold 0.75%. The sample taken for sequencing was central memory CD4+ T cells from blood. Every receptor here comes from a man aged 25-40 years with type 1 diabetes. Each CDR3 is given with its conserved first and last residue. The D gene is left open where the match is weak. Size is stated for part of the rows, as once, few or many counts, or as a class when the clone is expanded.

j_call,v_call,d_call,clone_size,cdr3_nt,cdr3_aa
TRBJ2-7,TRBV5-6,-,few,TGTGCCAGCAGCCCTTCCGTCGAGCAGTACTTC,CASSPSVEQYF
TRBJ2-2,TRBV9,TRBD2,-,TGTGCCAGCAGCTCACCAGCGGGGGCCTTCACCGGGGAGCTGTTTTTT,CASSSPAGAFTGELFF
TRBJ2-5,TRBV4-1,-,-,TGCGCCAGCAGCCAGGGGGCGGTAGAAGGAGAGACCCAGTACTTC,CASSQGAVEGETQYF
TRBJ1-2,TRBV29-1,TRBD1,-,TGCAGCGCCGGGACAGGAACGGGGAGGTATGGCTACACCTTC,CSAGTGTGRYGYTF
TRBJ2-7,TRBV29-1,-,few,TGCAGCGTTGCGACAGCGCGGTCCTACGAGCAGTACTTC,CSVATARSYEQYF
TRBJ2-2,TRBV30,TRBD2,few,TGTGCCTGGAGAGATGGACTAGCGGGAGAGCTGTTTTTT,CAWRDGLAGELFF
TRBJ1-2,TRBV4-2,TRBD1,many,TGTGCCAGCCGAACCCCAGGGGGCCACAACTATGGCTACACCTTC,CASRTPGGHNYGYTF
TRBJ2-3,TRBV7-8,TRBD2,-,TGTGCCAGCAGCTCTAGGCGACTAGCGTCGGATACGCAGTATTTT,CASSSRRLASDTQYF
TRBJ2-3,TRBV7-2,TRBD2,-,TGTGCCAGCAGCAGTTCGGGACTAGCGGACACAGATACGCAGTATTTT,CASSSSGLADTDTQYF
TRBJ2-1,TRBV9,TRBD1,few,TGTGCCAGCAGCGCACAGGGGTTGAATGAGCAGTTCTTC,CASSAQGLNEQFF
TRBJ2-5,TRBV7-9,TRBD2,few,TGTGCCAGCAGCCCCGGGACTAGCAGAGTAGAAGATCAAGAGACCCAGTACTTC,CASSPGTSRVEDQETQYF
TRBJ2-3,TRBV9,TRBD2,few,TGTGCCAGCAGCTCACAAGGACTAGCGAGTCTCACAGATACGCAGTATTTT,CASSSQGLASLTDTQYF
TRBJ2-6,TRBV11-2,-,-,TGTGCCAGCAGCAGACTACTCCGGACCGCGAACTCTGGGGCCAACGTCCTGACTTTC,CASSRLLRTANSGANVLTF
TRBJ1-2,TRBV9,-,-,TGTGCCAGCAGCGTAGTCTCTGGTCAGGGAGGGGGAGGCTACACCTTC,CASSVVSGQGGGGYTF
TRBJ1-5,TRBV6-5,-,few,TGTGCCAGCAGTTCCTTCAATCAGCCCCAGCATTTT,CASSSFNQPQHF
TRBJ1-3,TRBV4-2,TRBD1,few,TGTGCCAGCAGCCAACTCCGGACAGGGGGAAACACCATATATTTT,CASSQLRTGGNTIYF
TRBJ1-1,TRBV29-1,-,few,TGCAGCGCGGGAGCCCGAGGCACTGAAGCTTTCTTT,CSAGARGTEAFF
TRBJ1-2,TRBV7-9,-,-,TGTGCCAGCAGCTTAGTCGGGAGGAACTATGGCTACACCTTC,CASSLVGRNYGYTF
TRBJ2-7,TRBV7-6,-,-,TGTGCCAGCAGCTCGCCTAGCTCCTACGAGCAGTACTTC,CASSSPSSYEQYF
TRBJ2-7,TRBV29-1,TRBD1,-,TGCAGCGTCGGAGTAAACAGGGGCTACGAGCAGTACTTC,CSVGVNRGYEQYF
TRBJ2-7,TRBV4-2,-,-,TGTGCCAGCAGCCAAGATGGGCCCCAATTTACTTCCAAGCAGTACTTC,CASSQDGPQFTSKQYF
TRBJ2-5,TRBV5-1,-,few,TGCGCCAGCAGCTTGGACGTCCAGGGGCCCCAAGAGACCCAGTACTTC,CASSLDVQGPQETQYF